The rows below give T cell receptor beta chains drawn from one sample of a study of blood T cell repertoires in COVID-19. Measured with immunoSEQ multiplex PCR; TCRdb has only the in-frame clones, and not every one. The repertoire holds about 190,000 clones, with about 85% as singletons. Sequenced material: PBMCs or T cells enriched from blood (not recorded which). The receptors derive from a woman between 35 and 50 years old in a cohort exposed to, infected with or recovered from COVID-19 (not recorded which). CDR3s include the opening cysteine and the closing phenylalanine or tryptophan. Fields, in order: V gene, D gene, clone size, J gene, CDR3 DNA, CDR3 protein. A D gene is named only where the DNA matches it firmly. Expanded clones get a size class; other rows say once, few or many, or leave the size out.

>TRBV5-1|.|.|TRBJ2-2
TGCGCCAGCAGCCTTTTCACAATCGGACAGAACACCGGGGAGCTGTTTTTT
CASSLFTIGQNTGELFF
>TRBV3-1/TRBV3-2|TRBD1|.|TRBJ2-1
TGTGCCAGCAGCTCCCACCGGACAGGCCCCTCGGATGAGCAGTTCTTC
CASSSHRTGPSDEQFF
>TRBV13|.|.|TRBJ2-5
TGTGCCAGCAGCCTCGATACAGGGATCGGGGAGACCCAGTACTTC
CASSLDTGIGETQYF
>TRBV4-1|.|.|TRBJ1-3
TGCGCCAGCAGCCAAGGGCAGGGCCACTCTGGAAACACCATATATTTT
CASSQGQGHSGNTIYF
>TRBV10-1|.|.|TRBJ1-2
TGCGCCAGCAGTGCCAGAGCCGGAGGTGGCTACACCTTC
CASSARAGGGYTF
>TRBV5-1|.|.|TRBJ1-4
TGCGCCAGCAGCTTGGTGGGAGGACGGCTTAATGAAAAACTGTTTTTT
CASSLVGGRLNEKLFF
>TRBV19|TRBD2|.|TRBJ2-1
TGTGCCAGTAGTATTTGGGAGGGTCAGGGAAATGAGCAGTTCTTC
CASSIWEGQGNEQFF
>TRBV7-9|.|.|TRBJ1-2
TGTGCCAGCAGCTTCGGTTTGGTGCGGGGCTACACCTTC
CASSFGLVRGYTF
>TRBV27|.|.|TRBJ2-3
TGTGCCAGCAGTCCACCGGGAGGGGGCGGCACAGATACGCAGTATTTT
CASSPPGGGGTDTQYF
>TRBV10-3|.|.|TRBJ1-1
TGTGCCATCAGTGAGTCCAGCAGGGCGAACACTGAAGCTTTCTTT
CAISESSRANTEAFF
>TRBV13|.|.|TRBJ2-1
TGTGCCAGCAGCTTGGGGAGGACGGCCCGGCAGTTCTTC
CASSLGRTARQFF
>TRBV9|TRBD2|.|TRBJ2-1
TGTGCCAGCAGGGCCGGGACTAGCGGGAGCGATGAGCAGTTCTTC
CASRAGTSGSDEQFF
>TRBV3-1/TRBV3-2|TRBD1|many|TRBJ1-3
TGTGCCAGCAGCCCCACAGGGGGTCATGTTGACACCATATATTTT
CASSPTGGHVDTIYF
>TRBV10-2|.|.|TRBJ2-5
TGCGCCAGCCGTGGGGGAGGCGTACAAGAGACCCAGTACTTC
CASRGGGVQETQYF
>TRBV28|.|.|TRBJ2-7
TGTGCCAGCAGTTTAGGGGCAGGGAGGTCCTACGAGCAGTACTTC
CASSLGAGRSYEQYF
>TRBV5-1|TRBD2|once|TRBJ2-7
TGCGCCAGCAGCTCGGGACTAGCGGGAGGGGTAAACTACGAGCAGTACTTC
CASSSGLAGGVNYEQYF